The rows below give T cell receptor beta chains drawn from one sample of a study of metastatic and nonmetastatic thyroid tumors. TCRdb reprocessed the PCR reads via MiXCR. The table includes some 25,000 clones, roughly 20% detected once. Input material: blood. These TCRs come from a male donor with papillary thyroid cancer or a benign thyroid nodule (not recorded which). Some clones in this sample may be carry-over from other donors' samples. CDR3s include the opening cysteine and the closing phenylalanine or tryptophan. Fields, in order: V gene, J gene, D gene, clone size, CDR3 length, CDR3 DNA, CDR3 protein. The D gene is left open where the match is weak. Clone sizes are given selectively: once, few, many, or a class where the clone is expanded.

v_call: TRBV7-2; j_call: TRBJ2-5; d_call: .; clone_size: many; cdr3_length: 14; cdr3_nt: TGTGCCAGCAGTTATAATAGAGGGAAAGAGACCCAGTACTTC; cdr3_aa: CASSYNRGKETQYF
v_call: TRBV28; j_call: TRBJ1-1; d_call: .; clone_size: medium-sized; cdr3_length: 13; cdr3_nt: TGTGCCAGCAGTTTACAGGCGAACACTGAAGCTTTCTTT; cdr3_aa: CASSLQANTEAFF
v_call: TRBV20-1; j_call: TRBJ2-7; d_call: .; clone_size: .; cdr3_length: 13; cdr3_nt: TGCAGTGCTAGAGTAGATCCATCCTACGAGCAGTACTTC; cdr3_aa: CSARVDPSYEQYF
v_call: TRBV28; j_call: TRBJ1-5; d_call: TRBD1; clone_size: many; cdr3_length: 19; cdr3_nt: TGTGCCAGCAGTTTCCCCGGGACAGGGCCTCGAGGAAGCAATCAGCCCCAGCATTTT; cdr3_aa: CASSFPGTGPRGSNQPQHF
v_call: TRBV30; j_call: TRBJ2-2; d_call: .; clone_size: medium-sized; cdr3_length: 13; cdr3_nt: TGTGCCTGGAGACCTGGGGGTACCGGGGAGCTGTTTTTT; cdr3_aa: CAWRPGGTGELFF
v_call: TRBV9; j_call: TRBJ2-3; d_call: TRBD2; clone_size: few; cdr3_length: 15; cdr3_nt: TGTGCCAGCAGCTTAGGACTAGCGGCTACAGATACGCAGTATTTT; cdr3_aa: CASSLGLAATDTQYF
v_call: TRBV11-2; j_call: TRBJ2-2; d_call: .; clone_size: many; cdr3_length: 16; cdr3_nt: TGTGCCAGCAGCTTTCTAGCGCGTCGGAACACCGGGGAGCTGTTTTTT; cdr3_aa: CASSFLARRNTGELFF
v_call: TRBV19; j_call: TRBJ2-1; d_call: TRBD2; clone_size: .; cdr3_length: 15; cdr3_nt: TGTGCCAGTAGCTCAAGCGGGGGGCCCTACAATGAGCAGTTCTTC; cdr3_aa: CASSSSGGPYNEQFF
v_call: TRBV27; j_call: TRBJ1-1; d_call: TRBD1; clone_size: many; cdr3_length: 14; cdr3_nt: TGTGCCAGCAGTTTATCACAGGGGTATACTGAAGCTTTCTTT; cdr3_aa: CASSLSQGYTEAFF
v_call: TRBV12-3/TRBV12-4; j_call: TRBJ2-2; d_call: TRBD2; clone_size: .; cdr3_length: 17; cdr3_nt: TGTGCCAGCAGGGTTAGCGGGATGGCTAACATTCCCGGGGAGCTGTTTTTT; cdr3_aa: CASRVSGMANIPGELFF
v_call: TRBV12-3/TRBV12-4; j_call: TRBJ1-5; d_call: .; clone_size: few; cdr3_length: 13; cdr3_nt: TGTGCCAGCCGGGGCGATAGCAATCAGCCCCAGCATTTT; cdr3_aa: CASRGDSNQPQHF
v_call: TRBV28; j_call: TRBJ1-5; d_call: .; clone_size: many; cdr3_length: 13; cdr3_nt: TGTGCCAGCAATGGGGGCTTGGGGCAGCCCCAGCATTTT; cdr3_aa: CASNGGLGQPQHF
v_call: TRBV6-1; j_call: TRBJ2-3; d_call: TRBD2; clone_size: many; cdr3_length: 15; cdr3_nt: TGTGCCAGCAGCCCCTTTAGCGGGAGCGCAGATACGCAGTATTTT; cdr3_aa: CASSPFSGSADTQYF
v_call: TRBV5-1; j_call: TRBJ1-6; d_call: .; clone_size: .; cdr3_length: 15; cdr3_nt: TGCGCCAGCAGCTTGGCCGGTCAGCCTAATTCACCCCTCCACTTT; cdr3_aa: CASSLAGQPNSPLHF
v_call: TRBV20-1; j_call: TRBJ2-7; d_call: .; clone_size: many; cdr3_length: 14; cdr3_nt: TGCAGTGCTAGAGGAGACAGTACCTCAGACGAGCAGTACTTC; cdr3_aa: CSARGDSTSDEQYF
v_call: TRBV14; j_call: TRBJ2-7; d_call: TRBD1; clone_size: many; cdr3_length: 14; cdr3_nt: TGTGCCAGCAGCCTCCGGGACAGGGGTTTCGAGCAGTACTTC; cdr3_aa: CASSLRDRGFEQYF
v_call: TRBV4-1; j_call: TRBJ2-5; d_call: .; clone_size: many; cdr3_length: 15; cdr3_nt: TGCGCCAGCAGCCCGAAGGACTGGGGGTTAGAGACCCAGTACTTC; cdr3_aa: CASSPKDWGLETQYF
v_call: TRBV30; j_call: TRBJ1-3; d_call: .; clone_size: .; cdr3_length: 15; cdr3_nt: TGTGCCTGGAGTGGGTCCCTTAACGTGGGAAACACCATATATTTT; cdr3_aa: CAWSGSLNVGNTIYF
v_call: TRBV20-1; j_call: TRBJ2-1; d_call: .; clone_size: many; cdr3_length: 13; cdr3_nt: TGCAGTGCTCCTTTTAGCGGACACAATGAGCAGTTCTTC; cdr3_aa: CSAPFSGHNEQFF
v_call: TRBV18; j_call: TRBJ2-5; d_call: .; clone_size: many; cdr3_length: 13; cdr3_nt: TGTGCCAGCTCACCCATGGCCCAAGAGACCCAGTACTTC; cdr3_aa: CASSPMAQETQYF
v_call: TRBV6-1; j_call: TRBJ1-5; d_call: TRBD1; clone_size: many; cdr3_length: 15; cdr3_nt: TGTGCCAGCAGTCCCCGGGACAGAATGGATCAGCCCCAGCATTTT; cdr3_aa: CASSPRDRMDQPQHF
v_call: TRBV20-1; j_call: TRBJ2-7; d_call: .; clone_size: many; cdr3_length: 13; cdr3_nt: TGCAGTGCTAGTATTCTAGGAGAATACGAGCAGTACTTC; cdr3_aa: CSASILGEYEQYF
v_call: TRBV20-1; j_call: TRBJ2-3; d_call: TRBD2; clone_size: many; cdr3_length: 14; cdr3_nt: TGCAGTGCTAGTTGCAGGGCGGGGGCAGATACGCAGTATTTT; cdr3_aa: CSASCRAGADTQYF
v_call: TRBV6-1; j_call: TRBJ1-1; d_call: TRBD1; clone_size: .; cdr3_length: 14; cdr3_nt: TGTGCCAGCAGTGGACAGGGGAAAAACACTGAAGCTTTCTTT; cdr3_aa: CASSGQGKNTEAFF
v_call: TRBV11-2; j_call: TRBJ2-7; d_call: TRBD2; clone_size: .; cdr3_length: 17; cdr3_nt: TGTGCCAGCAGCATCCTCAGGACTAGCGGGAGCACCTACGAGCAGTGCTTC; cdr3_aa: CASSILRTSGSTYEQCF
v_call: TRBV4-3; j_call: TRBJ1-1; d_call: .; clone_size: many; cdr3_length: 16; cdr3_nt: TGCGCCAGCAGCCAAGGTTTCGAAAGCGGGAACACTGAAGCTTTCTTT; cdr3_aa: CASSQGFESGNTEAFF
v_call: TRBV30; j_call: TRBJ1-2; d_call: TRBD1; clone_size: .; cdr3_length: 14; cdr3_nt: TGTGCCTGGACGGTCCAGGGGGTGGACTATGGCTACACCTTC; cdr3_aa: CAWTVQGVDYGYTF
v_call: TRBV12-3/TRBV12-4; j_call: TRBJ1-2; d_call: .; clone_size: many; cdr3_length: 15; cdr3_nt: TGTGCCAGCAGTCCCCACCTAACCTTTAACTATGGCTACACCTTC; cdr3_aa: CASSPHLTFNYGYTF
v_call: TRBV7-2; j_call: TRBJ2-7; d_call: .; clone_size: many; cdr3_length: 14; cdr3_nt: TGTGCCAGCAGCCCGGGACATACTTACTACGAGCAGTACTTC; cdr3_aa: CASSPGHTYYEQYF
v_call: TRBV29-1; j_call: TRBJ1-1; d_call: .; clone_size: .; cdr3_length: 11; cdr3_nt: TGCATCGTACGCGGGGACACTGAAGCTTTCTTT; cdr3_aa: CIVRGDTEAFF
v_call: TRBV27; j_call: TRBJ2-5; d_call: .; clone_size: .; cdr3_length: 11; cdr3_nt: TGTGCCAGCAGTTTAGGAGAGACCCAGTACTTC; cdr3_aa: CASSLGETQYF
v_call: TRBV28; j_call: TRBJ2-7; d_call: .; clone_size: few; cdr3_length: 12; cdr3_nt: TGTGCCAGCAGGGGCAGCACCTACGAGCAGTACTTC; cdr3_aa: CASRGSTYEQYF
v_call: TRBV18; j_call: TRBJ2-7; d_call: TRBD1; clone_size: .; cdr3_length: 15; cdr3_nt: TGTGCCAGCTCAAGGGACAGGAACGCCGCCTACGAGCAGTACTTC; cdr3_aa: CASSRDRNAAYEQYF
v_call: TRBV20-1; j_call: TRBJ2-7; d_call: TRBD1; clone_size: .; cdr3_length: 16; cdr3_nt: TGCAGTGATCGTGGGGCCTTGGGACAGGGGCGAGACGAGCAGTACTTC; cdr3_aa: CSDRGALGQGRDEQYF
v_call: TRBV27; j_call: TRBJ1-5; d_call: .; clone_size: medium-sized; cdr3_length: 14; cdr3_nt: TGTGCCAGCAGTTTGGTTGCGGGGACTCAGCCCCAGCATTTT; cdr3_aa: CASSLVAGTQPQHF
v_call: TRBV27; j_call: TRBJ1-5; d_call: .; clone_size: many; cdr3_length: 16; cdr3_nt: TGTGCCAGCGTAACCGGGGTTAACTATAGCAATCAGCCCCAGCATTTT; cdr3_aa: CASVTGVNYSNQPQHF
v_call: TRBV5-4; j_call: TRBJ2-7; d_call: .; clone_size: few; cdr3_length: 17; cdr3_nt: TGTGCCAGCAGCTTGGTCCGTTCGATACTAGAGTCGGACGAGCAGTACTTC; cdr3_aa: CASSLVRSILESDEQYF
v_call: TRBV5-1; j_call: TRBJ2-3; d_call: TRBD2; clone_size: .; cdr3_length: 15; cdr3_nt: TGCGCCAGCAGCTTGCCCAGCGGGAGTGCATATACGCAGTATTTT; cdr3_aa: CASSLPSGSAYTQYF
v_call: TRBV20-1; j_call: TRBJ2-5; d_call: TRBD2; clone_size: many; cdr3_length: 12; cdr3_nt: TGCAGTGCCAGGACTAGCCTGGGGACCCAGTACTTC; cdr3_aa: CSARTSLGTQYF
v_call: TRBV13; j_call: TRBJ2-3; d_call: .; clone_size: .; cdr3_length: 21; cdr3_nt: TGTGCCAGCAGCTTAGGCCCTAAATGGATTGAGGGAGTGGGTAGCACAGATACGCAGTATTTT; cdr3_aa: CASSLGPKWIEGVGSTDTQYF